These 17 T cell receptor beta chains were all obtained from the same sample, sequenced in a study of T cell responses to AZD1222 COVID-19 vaccine. The repertoire was sequenced with immunoSEQ multiplex PCR; TCRdb's copy has only in-frame clones and lacks some. The sample lists about 150,000 clones, 93% seen once, with 4.5% to 5.5% in the top ten. Source: peripheral blood, taken on day 0 of AZD1222 vaccination. The source is an adult in good health.

As DNA, the CDR3 is TGTGCCAGCAGCGTAGAGGGCAGTTACAATGAGCAGTTCTTC. It yields the protein CASSVEGSYNEQFF. The rearrangement joins TRBV9 to TRBJ2-1; no firm D call. Per germline, CDR1 SGDLS and CDR2 YYNGEE. The length of the CDR3 is 14 residues. Trimming pared 0 bases from V and 4 bases from J, leaving 8 bases between.

The chain employs TRBV5-6 and TRBJ2-5, with 9 bases that match TRBD2. V was pared by 4 bases and J by 5 bases, with 6 bases of the junction left unmatched. Germline V gene sequence: CDR1 SGHDT, CDR2 YYEEEE. The CDR3 consists of 14 residues. CDR3 bases: TGTGCCAGCAGCGATAGCGGGAGAGATGAGACCCAGTACTTC. Translated, it gives CASSDSGRDETQYF.

The J gene is TRBJ1-1, the V gene TRBV3-1 (or the pseudogene TRBV3-2); maybe TRBD1 (6 bases). The length of the CDR3 is 14 residues. Germline assignment: CDR1 LGHDT and CDR2 YNNKEL (reference sequence). V was cut by 6 bases and J by 7 bases, with 18 bases left in between. CDR3 loop: CASRPTGPRGEAFF. DNA of the CDR3: TGTGCCAGCAGGCCTACAGGGCCCAGGGGTGAAGCTTTCTTT.

The chain links TRBV6-1 to TRBJ2-7, with 8 bases lining up with TRBD1. Germline CDR1 is MNHNS and CDR2 is SASEGT. This CDR3 spans 14 amino acids. V gave up 3 bases and J gave up 3 bases; unmatched junction bases: 4. CDR3 nucleotide sequence: TGTGCCAGCAGTGACGACAGGGGTCACTACGAGCAGTACTTC. Encoded protein: CASSDDRGHYEQYF.

This clone was observed a few times. The V call is TRBV5-1, the J call TRBJ2-7; 13 bases agree with TRBD2. Looked up from germline, CDR1 is SGHRS and CDR2 is YFSETQ. The V gene end was trimmed by 0 bases and the J gene end by 3 bases; junction bases not matched to a gene: 0. This CDR3 has 15 amino acids. The CDR3 is CASSLGLAGGYEQYF. DNA of the CDR3: TGCGCCAGCAGCTTGGGACTAGCGGGAGGCTACGAGCAGTACTTC.

The V gene is TRBV4-2, the J gene TRBJ2-1, with 7 bases aligning to TRBD2. CDR1 and CDR2 from the germline V gene are LGHNA and YNFKEQ. J gave up 3 bases and V 0 bases, and 2 bases lay outside the gene matches. This CDR3 has 15 residues. The CDR3 bases are TGTGCCAGCAGCCAAGAAAAGCGGGGCTACAATGAGCAGTTCTTC. It codes for CASSQEKRGYNEQFF.

The J gene is TRBJ1-2, the V gene TRBV19; TRBD1 matches at 10 bases. V shed 3 bases and J 3 bases; nucleotides not matched to a gene: 13. Germline CDR1 and CDR2: LNHDA and SQIVND (reference sequence). The CDR3 covers 18 residues. The CDR3 reads CASSISGPTGGLHYGYTF. The CDR3, as DNA: TGTGCCAGTAGTATCTCGGGCCCGACAGGGGGCTTGCACTATGGCTACACCTTC.

V gene TRBV12-3 or TRBV12-4 combines with J gene TRBJ2-1, with a weak D call TRBD2 (5 bases). This CDR3 is built from 13 residues. Deletions cut 3 bases from V and 8 bases from J, with 11 bases between. The CDR3 sequence is CASSFDGIDEQFF. The CDR3 DNA follows: TGTGCCAGCAGTTTCGACGGGATCGATGAGCAGTTCTTC.

The gene calls are TRBV7-6 and TRBJ2-7; 7 bases are shared with TRBD1. In germline, CDR1 is SGHVS, CDR2 FNYEAQ. The CDR3 contains 15 residues. V dropped 0 bases and J dropped 7; count of bases not matched to a gene: 9. Here the CDR3 DNA reads TGTGCCAGCAGCTTAGCGGTTACAGGGGTGGAGGAGCAGTACTTC. This codes for CASSLAVTGVEEQYF.

This chain links TRBV5-5 with TRBJ2-5; D possibly corresponds to TRBD1 (6 bases). This CDR3 contains 14 residues. The germline V gene encodes CDR1 SGHKS and CDR2 YYEKEE (reference sequence). Trimming removed 2 bases from V and 4 bases from J, with 12 bases in between. This chain's CDR3 is CASSFGTGRETQYF. The CDR3 DNA reads as TGTGCCAGCAGCTTTGGTACAGGGCGAGAGACCCAGTACTTC.

This chain joins TRBV10-2 and TRBJ2-3; D remains unclear. Germline CDR1 reads WSHSY; CDR2 reads SAAADI. The V and J ends lost 8 bases and 3 bases respectively, with 12 bases between them. The CDR3 length is 13 residues. CDR3 DNA sequence: TGCGCCAGCTGGGCCGGGTTAACAGATACGCAGTATTTT. Residues: CASWAGLTDTQYF.

The V gene is TRBV13, the J gene TRBJ2-3; D gene unclear. Germline V lookup: CDR1 PRHDT, CDR2 FYEKMQ (reference sequence). Trimming took 5 bases from V and 1 from J, leaving 10 bases between them. The CDR3 length is 14 residues. This chain's CDR3 is CASSLRVGTDTQYF. The DNA of the CDR3 is TGTGCCAGCAGCCTCAGAGTGGGCACAGATACGCAGTATTTT.

This rearrangement joins TRBV28 to TRBJ1-1; the D gene is possibly TRBD1 (5 bases). CDR1 and CDR2 (germline): MDHEN, SYDVKM. This CDR3 comprises 16 residues. The ends were cut back, 2 bases at V and 10 bases at J, with 23 bases in the middle. CDR3 sequence (DNA): TGTGCCAGCAGTTTAAGGAGACGGGGCAGGGACTCTGGAGCTTTCTTT. Protein sequence: CASSLRRRGRDSGAFF.

CDR3: CASSYSSPDTEAFF. In nucleotides, the CDR3 is TGTGCCAGCAGTTACTCCTCACCGGACACTGAAGCTTTCTTT. The rearrangement links TRBV6-2 or TRBV6-3 to TRBJ1-1; D unresolved. Germline CDR1 is MNHEY and CDR2 is SVGEGT. The V end lost 0 bases, the J end lost 3 bases, and 8 bases lay between the germline ends. This CDR3 is 14 amino acids long.

V and J are TRBV15 and TRBJ1-5; a weak D match, TRBD1 (5 bases). CDR1 is LNHNV and CDR2 is YYDKDF in the germline V gene (reference sequence). V was shortened by 4 bases and J by 7 bases, with 20 bases between the two germline ends. The CDR3 extends over 16 amino acids. The DNA for the CDR3 is TGTGCCACCAGCAACCATTCCCGAGGGGCTAGCCAGCCCCAGCATTTT. Its protein product is CATSNHSRGASQPQHF.

The chain recombines TRBV7-3 with TRBJ2-3; the D is unclear. This CDR3 has 16 amino acids. V was cut by 2 bases and J by 4 bases, with 16 bases left in between. Germline CDR1 and CDR2: SGHTA and FQGTGA. For the CDR3, the DNA is TGTGCCAGCAGCTTAGGGGTCAGATCCCTAGCAGATACGCAGTATTTT. It yields the protein CASSLGVRSLADTQYF. Complete variable domain (other parts from reference TRBV7-3 and TRBJ2-3): GAGVSQTPSNKVTEKGKYVELRCDPISGHTALYWYRQSLGQGPEFLIYFQGTGAADDSGLPNDRFFAVRPEGSVSTLKIQRTERGDSAVYLCASSLGVRSLADTQYFGPGTRLTVL.

The rearrangement links TRBV25-1 to TRBJ2-7; D uncertain. Trimming pared 3 bases from V and 6 bases from J, leaving 6 bases between. CDR1 MGHDK and CDR2 SYGVNS come from the germline V gene. The CDR3 is made up of 11 amino acids. The CDR3 DNA sequence: TGTGCCAGCAGTGATAATAGCGAGCAGTACTTC. Protein product: CASSDNSEQYF.